This TCR beta chain was sequenced in a study of CD8 T cells in ankylosing spondylitis. General observations from the study: Within matched ankylosing spondylitis synovial fluid, disease-linked clones were reportedly significantly enriched. Earlier reports found some motif variants in synovial fluid and blood in reactive arthritis. Seemingly distinctive of ankylosing spondylitis blood was a TCR beta motif formed by eight highly homologous variants.

Via MiXCR, TCRdb re-called the 5' RACE reads, giving one row per CDR3 protein. The profile shows some 700,000 distinct CDR3 sequences, 15% to 20% of them singletons. Germline V lookup: CDR1 LNHNV, CDR2 YYDKDF (reference sequence). V was clipped by 5 bases and J by 7 bases, with 17 bases between them. The CDR3 consists of 15 residues. Concerning this clonotype: Its antigen remains unidentified.

This rearrangement joins TRBV15 to TRBJ1-4; TRBD1 is a possible D gene (6 bases). This sequence was found in a male donor with ankylosing spondylitis. The sequenced sample consisted of blood, either unsorted or a sorted T cell fraction (not recorded which). In DNA form, the CDR3 reads TGTGCCACCAGCCCGACAGGTTCCGGAGGTGAAAAACTGTTTTTT. Translating gives CATSPTGSGGEKLFF.